This T cell receptor beta chain came from a study of T and B cells in COVID-19 patients. Overall study context: Blood was sampled from COVID-19 patients who were either actively infected or recovered. About 90% of the roughly 20 active-infection patients had comorbidities associated with unfavorable COVID-19 outcome. The recovered cohort's median age was approximately 37 years, versus roughly 63 years in active infection. Recovered patients mostly had mild to moderate COVID-19 managed as outpatients.

This clonotype was counted a few times. Germline V gives CDR1 KGHDR, CDR2 SFDVKD. Deletions cut 5 bases from V and 9 bases from J, with 7 bases between. This CDR3 has 11 amino acids. From blood, roughly 220-550 ng of genomic DNA served as TRB template. Multiplex PCR with BIOMED2 TRB-A/B primer pools amplified TRB rearrangements. TCRdb called the multiplex PCR reads again in MiXCR, with one record for every CDR3 protein. The data contain about 5,200 distinct CDR3 sequences, 27% of them singletons. Input material: blood. The source is a human donor with active COVID-19. The rearrangement uses TRBV24-1 and TRBJ2-1, with D maybe TRBD1 (5 bases). The CDR3 here is CATSAQGEQFF. Here the CDR3 DNA reads TGTGCCACCAGTGCCCAGGGTGAGCAGTTCTTC.